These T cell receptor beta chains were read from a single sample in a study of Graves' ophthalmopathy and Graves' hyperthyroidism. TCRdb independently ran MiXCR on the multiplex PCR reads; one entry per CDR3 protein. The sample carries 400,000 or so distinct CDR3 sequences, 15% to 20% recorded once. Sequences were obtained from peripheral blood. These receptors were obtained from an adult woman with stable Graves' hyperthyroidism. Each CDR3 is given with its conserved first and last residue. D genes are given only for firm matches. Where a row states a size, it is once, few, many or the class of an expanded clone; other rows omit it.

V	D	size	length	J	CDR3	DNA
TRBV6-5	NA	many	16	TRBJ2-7	CASSYLDDAGTYEQYF	TGTGCCAGCAGTTACCTGGACGACGCAGGCACCTACGAGCAGTACTTC
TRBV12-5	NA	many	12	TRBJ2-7	CASGLGASEQYF	TGTGCTAGTGGTTTGGGAGCGAGCGAGCAGTACTTC
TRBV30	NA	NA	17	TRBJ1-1	CAWRSPYLRDAGTEAFF	TGTGCCTGGAGATCACCCTACCTCCGGGACGCTGGGACTGAAGCTTTCTTT
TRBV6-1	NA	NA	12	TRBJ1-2	CASSEEYYGYTF	TGTGCCAGCAGTGAAGAGTACTATGGCTACACCTTC
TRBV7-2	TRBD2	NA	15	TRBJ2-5	CASSLRPGGQETQYF	TGTGCCAGCAGCTTGCGACCGGGGGGGCAAGAGACCCAGTACTTC
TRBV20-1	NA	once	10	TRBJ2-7	CSALPYEQYF	TGCAGTGCCCTCCCGTACGAGCAGTACTTC
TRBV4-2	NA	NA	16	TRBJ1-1	CASSPVNPRWDTEAFF	TGTGCCAGCAGCCCAGTAAACCCCCGGTGGGACACTGAAGCTTTCTTT
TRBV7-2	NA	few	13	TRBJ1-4	CASSIQGGEKLFF	TGTGCCAGCAGCATACAGGGAGGAGAAAAACTGTTTTTT
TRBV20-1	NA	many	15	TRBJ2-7	CSAMFVGGPLRFQYF	TGCAGTGCTATGTTCGTCGGCGGGCCCCTACGATTCCAGTACTTC
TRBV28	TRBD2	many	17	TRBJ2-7	CASSPWARLAETNEQYF	TGTGCCAGCAGCCCGTGGGCGAGGCTAGCGGAGACAAACGAGCAGTACTTC
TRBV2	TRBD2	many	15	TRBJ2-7	CASRPFGEGHYEQYF	TGTGCCAGCAGGCCCTTTGGGGAGGGCCACTACGAGCAGTACTTC
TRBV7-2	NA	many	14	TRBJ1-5	CASSLKGQNQPQHF	TGTGCCAGCAGCTTAAAGGGCCAGAATCAGCCCCAGCATTTT
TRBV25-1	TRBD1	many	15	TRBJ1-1	CASSETTGVNTEAFF	TGTGCCAGCAGTGAAACCACAGGGGTGAACACTGAAGCTTTCTTT
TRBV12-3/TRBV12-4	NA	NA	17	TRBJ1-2	CASSSKGLVGGEYGYTF	TGTGCCAGCAGTTCTAAAGGTCTCGTGGGTGGGGAATATGGCTACACCTTC
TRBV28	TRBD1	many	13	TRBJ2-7	CASRKQGSYEQYF	TGTGCCAGCAGAAAACAGGGGTCCTACGAGCAGTACTTC
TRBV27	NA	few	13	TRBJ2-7	CASTRAGEGEQYF	TGTGCCAGCACGCGGGCAGGGGAAGGCGAGCAGTACTTC
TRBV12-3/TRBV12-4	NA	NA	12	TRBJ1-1	CASSLEETEAFF	TGTGCCAGCAGTTTAGAGGAGACTGAAGCTTTCTTT
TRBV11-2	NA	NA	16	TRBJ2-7	CASSLVRAVSLYEQYF	TGTGCCAGCAGCTTAGTTAGGGCAGTTTCTCTCTACGAGCAGTACTTC